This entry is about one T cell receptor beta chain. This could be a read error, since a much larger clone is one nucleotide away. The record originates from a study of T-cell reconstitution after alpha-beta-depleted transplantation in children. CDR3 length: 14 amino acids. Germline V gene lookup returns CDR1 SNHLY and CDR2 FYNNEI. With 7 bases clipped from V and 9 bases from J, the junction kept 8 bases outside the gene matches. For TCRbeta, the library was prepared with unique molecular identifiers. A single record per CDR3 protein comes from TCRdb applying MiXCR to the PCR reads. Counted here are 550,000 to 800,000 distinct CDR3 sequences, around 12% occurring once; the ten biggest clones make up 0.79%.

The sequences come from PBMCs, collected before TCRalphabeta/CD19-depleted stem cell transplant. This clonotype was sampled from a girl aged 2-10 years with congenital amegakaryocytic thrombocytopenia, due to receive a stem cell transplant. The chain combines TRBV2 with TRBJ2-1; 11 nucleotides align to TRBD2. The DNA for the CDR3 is TGTGCCAGCAACGAACTAGCGGGAGTGGGTGAGCAGTTCTTC. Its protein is CASNELAGVGEQFF.